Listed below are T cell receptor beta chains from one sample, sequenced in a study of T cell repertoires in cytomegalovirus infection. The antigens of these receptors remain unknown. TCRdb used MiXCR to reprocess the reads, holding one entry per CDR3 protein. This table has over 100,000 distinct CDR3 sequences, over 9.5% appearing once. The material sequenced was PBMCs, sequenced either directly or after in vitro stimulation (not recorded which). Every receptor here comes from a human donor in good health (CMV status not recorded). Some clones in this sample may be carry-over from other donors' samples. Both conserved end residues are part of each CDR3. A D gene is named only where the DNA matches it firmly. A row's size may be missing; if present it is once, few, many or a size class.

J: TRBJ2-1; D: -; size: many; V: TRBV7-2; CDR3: CASSLQPRDNEQFF; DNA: TGTGCCAGCAGCTTACAACCTAGGGACAATGAGCAGTTCTTC
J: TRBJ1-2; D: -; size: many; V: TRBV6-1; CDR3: CASSEIGSAGYSYGYTF; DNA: TGTGCCAGCAGTGAAATAGGCTCGGCAGGGTACAGCTATGGCTACACCTTC
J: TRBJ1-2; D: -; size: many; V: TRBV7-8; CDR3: CASSLDGIRLFGYTF; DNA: TGTGCCAGCAGCTTAGACGGCATCCGTCTTTTTGGCTACACCTTC
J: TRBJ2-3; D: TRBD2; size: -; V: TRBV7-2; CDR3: CASSSSRARLASDTQYF; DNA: TGTGCCAGCAGCTCCTCGAGGGCGAGACTAGCGTCAGATACGCAGTATTTT
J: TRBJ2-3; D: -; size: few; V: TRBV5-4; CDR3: CASEGGDTQYF; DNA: TGTGCCAGCGAAGGAGGAGATACGCAGTATTTT
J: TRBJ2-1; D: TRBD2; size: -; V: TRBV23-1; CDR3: CASRTGLAGGRPYNEQFF; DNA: TGCGCCAGCAGAACGGGACTAGCGGGAGGTAGGCCCTACAATGAGCAGTTCTTC
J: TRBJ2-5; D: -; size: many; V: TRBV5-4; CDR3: CASSMQGSTETQYF; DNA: TGTGCCAGCAGCATGCAGGGTTCCACGGAAACCCAGTACTTC
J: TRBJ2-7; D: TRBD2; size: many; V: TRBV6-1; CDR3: CASSLGLAGGLSEQYF; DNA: TGTGCCAGCAGTCTAGGACTAGCGGGAGGGCTTAGTGAGCAGTACTTC
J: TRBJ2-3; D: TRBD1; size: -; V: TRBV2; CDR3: CASRLTWTGKTDTQYF; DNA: TGTGCCAGCAGGTTAACTTGGACAGGGAAAACAGATACGCAGTATTTT
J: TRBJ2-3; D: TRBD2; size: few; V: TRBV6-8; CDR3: CASSLGTSGGPGDTQYF; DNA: TGTGCCAGCAGCCTCGGGACTAGCGGGGGGCCGGGGGATACGCAGTATTTT
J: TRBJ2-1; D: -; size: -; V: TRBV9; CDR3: CASSVDVYNEQFF; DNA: TGTGCCAGCAGCGTAGATGTCTACAATGAGCAGTTCTTC
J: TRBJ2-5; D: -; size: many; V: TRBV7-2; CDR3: CASSLVGVGYQETQYF; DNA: TGTGCCAGCAGCTTAGTGGGAGTCGGGTACCAAGAGACCCAGTACTTC
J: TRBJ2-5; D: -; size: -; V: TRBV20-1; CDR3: CSARVLAETQYF; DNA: TGCAGTGCTAGAGTGCTAGCAGAGACCCAGTACTTC
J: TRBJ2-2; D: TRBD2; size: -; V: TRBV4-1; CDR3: CASSQGLAGAGELFF; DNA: TGCGCCAGCAGCCAAGGACTAGCGGGAGCCGGGGAGCTGTTTTTT
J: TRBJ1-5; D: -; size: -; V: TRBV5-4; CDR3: CASSLGVGSNQPQHF; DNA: TGTGCCAGCAGCCTGGGCGTGGGTAGCAATCAGCCCCAGCATTTT
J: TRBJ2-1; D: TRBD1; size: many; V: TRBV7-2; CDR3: CASSFRKRDRAYNEQFF; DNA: TGTGCCAGCAGCTTCCGGAAACGGGACAGGGCCTACAATGAGCAGTTCTTC
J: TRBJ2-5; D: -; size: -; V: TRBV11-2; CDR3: CASSLDWMRETQYF; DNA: TGTGCCAGCAGCTTAGATTGGATGAGGGAGACCCAGTACTTC
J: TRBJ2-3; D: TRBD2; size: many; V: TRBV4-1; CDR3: CASSQGSLAGIPGSPVTQYF; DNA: TGCGCCAGCAGCCAAGGATCACTAGCGGGCATACCGGGATCTCCAGTTACGCAGTATTTT
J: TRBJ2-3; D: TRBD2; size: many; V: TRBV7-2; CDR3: CASSSGLAGGPDTQYF; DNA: TGTGCCAGCAGCTCGGGACTAGCGGGAGGGCCAGATACGCAGTATTTT
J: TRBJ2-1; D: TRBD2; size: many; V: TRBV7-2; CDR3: CASSSPGLATHNEQFF; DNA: TGTGCCAGCAGCTCTCCGGGACTAGCGACACACAATGAGCAGTTCTTC
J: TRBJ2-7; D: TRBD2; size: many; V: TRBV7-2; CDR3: CASSPVGGYEQYF; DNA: TGTGCCAGCAGCCCGGTGGGGGGGTACGAGCAGTACTTC
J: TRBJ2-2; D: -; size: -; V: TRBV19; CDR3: CTSSNRYTGELFF; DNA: TGTACCAGTAGCAATAGATACACCGGGGAGCTGTTTTTT
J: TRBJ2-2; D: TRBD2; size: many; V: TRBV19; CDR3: CASSSQGTSAPNTGELFF; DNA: TGTGCCAGTAGTTCCCAGGGGACTAGCGCGCCGAACACCGGGGAGCTGTTTTTT
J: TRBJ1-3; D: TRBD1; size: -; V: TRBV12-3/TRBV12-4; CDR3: CANRGTGSGNTIYF; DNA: TGTGCCAACAGGGGGACAGGGTCTGGAAACACCATATATTTT
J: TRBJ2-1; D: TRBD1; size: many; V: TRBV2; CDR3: CASLRDRSVNEQFF; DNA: TGTGCCAGTCTCAGGGACAGGAGTGTAAATGAGCAGTTCTTC